The entry below gives a single T cell receptor (beta chain) sequence along with its context. The specificity of this receptor is unknown. The sample holds no much larger clone one base away, and base qualities are not on file. From each donor, a single peripheral blood sample of about 110 mL on average was drawn into heparinised tubes. Using a panel that included CD45RO, CCR7, CD25, CD127, CD95 and CD27, naive, central memory, regulatory and stem cell-like memory CD4+ T cells were sorted on a BD FACSAria II. A purity above 95% was achieved for all sorted populations. PBMCs were isolated right away by Lymphoprep density gradient centrifugation and were stained directly, without culture. So that batch effects would be minimized, each experiment stained and sorted samples in pairs, pairing one healthy donor with one patient. Measured from the cysteine to the phenylalanine, the CDR3 is 16 residues long. CDR3 DNA is the only sequence kept; it has 48 bases, read in frame from the first base. Via the germline V gene, CDR1 is SGHRS and CDR2 YFSETQ. Trimmed from V: 5 bases; trimmed from J: 7 bases; junction bases lacking a gene match: 16.

This sample stems from a study of beta chain features in type 1 diabetes (dated by TCRdb to 2017 to 2018). Looking at the study overall: Patients and healthy donors did not differ in mean age, gender distribution, total cell number or subset yield. In the study, recently diagnosed type 1 diabetes patients and matched healthy donors were compared on the TCRB repertoires of their sorted circulating CD4+ T cell subsets. Regulatory and stem cell-like memory subsets were obtained from only 8 patients and about 8 healthy donors, while naive and central memory subsets were obtained from all 28 donors. A total of 90 million to 120 million sorted cells were examined across all samples, and a strong correlation was observed between cell number per subset and RNA yield. The full study reports these points: Only small numbers of individuals were included in the HLA sub-analyses, which left unresolved whether HLA type had any influence on TCRB rearrangement. PCR might favor shorter templates, but patient and control samples were amplified and corrected together, so any skew would affect both groups equally. Type 1 diabetes patients showed a moderate but significant shortening of TCRB CDR3 length in all four CD4+ subsets. At VDJ recombination sites, type 1 diabetes patients had fewer insertions and more deleted nucleotides, which implies abnormalities in thymic rearrangement. Naive, central memory and regulatory TCRB repertoires appeared to be more similar among patients than among healthy donors. Because cDNA was sequenced instead of genomic DNA, highly expressing activated cells could be over-represented, though the groups showed no difference in activation or CD3 levels.

All of the isolated RNA was reverse transcribed with the High Capacity cDNA Reverse Transcription Kit, so expressed TCRB transcripts were sequenced. Naive, central memory and regulatory T cell samples underwent deep immunoSEQ sequencing, averaging about 3.3 million total reads per sample. After sorted cells were lysed in RLT buffer, RNA was extracted with DNase-treated RNeasy Micro or Mini kits, with the choice depending on cell number. Each cell subset was processed separately to prevent cross-contamination, with patient and healthy donor samples processed together. Using the immunoSEQ multiplex PCR, TCRB sequences were amplified from cDNA into 87-bp fragments spanning the CDR3 region. Sequencing of the amplicons was performed on the Illumina HiSeq platform. Under the source paper's analysis protocol: PCR bias was corrected computationally using synthetic template baselines, and reads within Hamming distance 2 were collapsed, with unmergeable singletons discarded. Reads were aligned against IMGT to assign V, D and J genes, CDR3 length and insertions or deletions at six rearrangement sites. Within each subset, clonotype counts were normalized to sorted cell number, and only after that were true diversity and Gini coefficients computed with the tcR R package. Repertoire sharing was quantified using the overlap coefficient calculated on TCRB nucleotide sequences. As a proxy for the pre-selection repertoire, out-of-frame TCRB sequences from naive cells were analyzed. TCRdb took over this immuneACCESS table, retaining in-frame rearrangements with V and J assigned. Such tables are incomplete; in checked studies, under half of the missing clones stem from an unresolved V gene, and the remainder is unexplained. That table furnishes V, J and clone size, whereas the DNA furnished D and trimming. This sample holds fewer than 300,000 clones; about 11% were observed only once. The ten largest clones capture about 0.018% of the sample.

The chain uses TRBV5-1 and TRBJ1-2; TRBD1 agrees with 8 junctional bases. The clonotype was recovered from a young man with type 1 diabetes. The material sequenced was naive CD4+ T cells from blood. Sample cell subset or site, as interpreted from the label and publication: true naive CD4+ T cells. CDR3 region: CASRSPGQAAVGGYTF. Read as DNA, the sequence is TGCGCCAGCAGGTCGCCGGGACAGGCAGCCGTGGGTGGCTACACCTTC.